The next 25 T cell receptor beta chains were all read from a single sample in a study of T cells expressing NK-cell markers. TCRdb reprocessed the 5' RACE reads and stores each CDR3 protein as one record, lacking DNA. Its table records roughly 390,000 distinct CDR3 sequences. Material for sequencing was blood T cells: a sorted CD56 or NKG2C T cell subset, CD4+ or CD8+ T cells, or bulk PBMC T cells (not recorded which). These receptors came from a man aged 18 to 69 in good health.

This sequence joins TRBV27 and TRBJ2-5; TCRdb returns TRBD1, unconfirmable since there is no DNA. The germline V gene has CDR1 MNHEY and CDR2 SMNVEV (reference sequence). CDR3 size: 14 residues. The CDR3 here is CASSLKPGYGTQYF.

This chain uses TRBV6-1 with TRBJ1-6; TCRdb picks TRBD1, but there is no DNA to check that call. CDR1 MNHNS and CDR2 SASEGT come from the germline V gene. The CDR3 totals 14 residues. The CDR3 sequence is CASTRTGGVSPLHF.

V is TRBV5-1 and J is TRBJ2-1; the TCRdb call, TRBD1, lacks DNA for checking. Germline V CDR1 and CDR2: SGHRS, YFSETQ. The CDR3 sequence is 14 residues long. The CDR3 loop reads CASSKLALQGEQFF.

The chain joins TRBV7-2 to TRBJ2-4; TCRdb's D gene call, TRBD1, goes unchecked for lack of DNA. This CDR3 comprises 13 residues. Germline V lookup: CDR1 SGHTA, CDR2 FQGNSA. CDR3 residues: CASCQDRENIQYF.

V is TRBV28 and J is TRBJ2-3; the D gene TCRdb calls, TRBD1, cannot be checked with no DNA. CDR1 and CDR2 from the germline V gene are MDHEN and SYDVKM. The CDR3 covers 14 residues. The CDR3: CASMRTGTVDTQYF.

The genes are TRBV2 and TRBJ1-2; there is no DNA to check the TCRdb D call of TRBD1. The CDR3 is 15 residues long. Germline V gene data show CDR1 as SNHLY and CDR2 as FYNNEI. This chain's CDR3 is CASSGHRTGAEGYTF.

The chain employs TRBV6-2 or TRBV6-3 and TRBJ2-5; TCRdb proposes TRBD1, but this gene call is untestable without DNA. Germline V gene sequence: CDR1 MNHEY, CDR2 SVGEGT. The CDR3 length is 13 residues. The CDR3 sequence is CASSYRPPETQYF.

The rearrangement uses TRBV9 and TRBJ1-6. The CDR3 runs to 15 residues. Looked up from germline, CDR1 is SGDLS and CDR2 is YYNGEE. This CDR3 is CASSREPILNSPLHF. The full variable domain, its missing parts supplied by reference TRBV9 and TRBJ1-6, is DSGVTQTPKHLITATGQRVTLRCSPRSGDLSVYWYQQSLDQGLQFLIQYYNGEERAKGNILERFSAQQFPDLHSELNLSSLELGDSALYFCASSREPILNSPLHFGNGTRLTVT.

This sequence joins TRBV11-2 and TRBJ2-5; the D call from TCRdb, TRBD2, cannot be confirmed without DNA. This CDR3 region has 16 residues. CDR1 is SGHAT, CDR2 FQNNGV, per germline. Here the CDR3 reads CASSSPGTSGDETQYF.

The chain carries TRBV5-5 and TRBJ2-3; TCRdb calls TRBD1, which cannot be checked without DNA. CDR1 is SGHKS and CDR2 is YYEKEE in the germline V gene (reference sequence). The CDR3 extends over 15 amino acids. CDR3 in amino acids: CASSFGDRGTDTQYF. The whole variable domain, filled in from reference TRBV5-5 and TRBJ2-3, reads DAGVTQSPTHLIKTRGQQVTLRCSPISGHKSVSWYQQVLGQGPQFIFQYYEKEERGRGNFPDRFSARQFPNYSSELNVNALLLGDSALYLCASSFGDRGTDTQYFGPGTRLTVL.

CDR3 protein: CSARARDRGRDGYTF. This chain uses TRBV20-1 with TRBJ1-2; TCRdb's D call, TRBD1, is unchecked because there is no DNA. This CDR3 region has 15 residues. Per germline, CDR1 DFQATT and CDR2 SNEGSKA (reference sequence).

J is TRBJ2-5 and V is TRBV27; as DNA is missing, the TRBD1 call by TCRdb cannot be tested. CDR1 is MNHEY, CDR2 SMNVEV, per germline (reference sequence). The CDR3 is 15 residues long. The CDR3 here is CASSLRKGWQETQYF.

This sequence joins TRBV6-1 and TRBJ1-6; with no DNA, the TCRdb D assignment of TRBD1 cannot be verified. The CDR3 contains 16 residues. Germline V gene lookup returns CDR1 MNHNS and CDR2 SASEGT. CDR3 loop: CASSGGAQRYNSPLHF.

The chain employs TRBV29-1 and TRBJ1-2; TCRdb's D gene call, TRBD1, goes unchecked for lack of DNA. The CDR3 length is 12 residues. Germline assignment: CDR1 SQVTM and CDR2 ANQGSEA. CDR3: CSAAGQGGGYTF.

V usage is TRBV7-9 and J usage is TRBJ1-5; TCRdb proposes TRBD1, but this gene call is untestable without DNA. This CDR3 spans 16 amino acids. CDR1 is SEHNR, CDR2 FQNEAQ, per germline (reference sequence). The CDR3 sequence: CASSLAGGQGSGAQHF.

The chain uses TRBV6-1 and TRBJ2-5; TCRdb picks TRBD2, but there is no DNA to check that call. This CDR3 comprises 15 residues. Germline V gene sequence: CDR1 MNHNS, CDR2 SASEGT. The CDR3: CASRPGRGGIETQYF.

This sequence joins TRBV11-1 and TRBJ2-3; checking the TCRdb D call of TRBD2 is not possible without DNA. The germline CDR1 and CDR2 sequences are SGHAT and FQDESV (reference sequence). The CDR3 is 18 residues long. This CDR3 is CASSKRTGLAGHTDTQYF.

This chain connects TRBV2 to TRBJ2-7. The CDR3 totals 14 residues. The V gene's germline CDR1 is SNHLY and CDR2 FYNNEI. The CDR3 is CASSDPIRSYEQYF.

The chain joins TRBV6-5 to TRBJ2-4; no DNA is available, so the TRBD2 call from TCRdb remains unchecked. The CDR3 has 15 residues. Germline lookup yields CDR1 MNHEY and CDR2 SVGAGI. The CDR3 protein is CASSYSGGLVRIQYF.

The V call is TRBV20-1, the J call TRBJ2-5; TCRdb calls TRBD1, which cannot be checked without DNA. Germline assignment: CDR1 DFQATT and CDR2 SNEGSKA (reference sequence). The CDR3 contains 16 residues. CDR3 sequence reads: CSARPPGRGIVETQYF.

V is TRBV18 and J is TRBJ2-6. The germline V gene has CDR1 KGHSH and CDR2 LQKENI. This CDR3 contains 17 residues. The CDR3 loop reads CASSPNRGGSGANVLTF.

The gene calls are TRBV12-3 or TRBV12-4 and TRBJ2-3; TCRdb's D gene call, TRBD1, goes unchecked for lack of DNA. This CDR3 region has 15 residues. CDR3: CASSLGDTGTDTQYF.

This CDR3 is CSARRTVEEKLFF. This chain joins TRBV20-1 and TRBJ1-4; TCRdb designates TRBD1, a call that cannot be tested without DNA. Germline lookup yields CDR1 DFQATT and CDR2 SNEGSKA (reference sequence). The length of the CDR3 is 13 residues.

This chain connects TRBV27 to TRBJ2-5; the TCRdb call, TRBD1, lacks DNA for checking. The CDR3 sequence is 14 residues long. Per the germline V gene, CDR1 is MNHEY and CDR2 is SMNVEV (reference sequence). Here the CDR3 reads CASRAAGWRETQYF.

The chain carries TRBV2 and TRBJ2-2; TCRdb reports TRBD1, a call that lacks DNA to check it against. CDR3 size: 14 residues. Germline V gene lookup returns CDR1 SNHLY and CDR2 FYNNEI. This CDR3 reads CARSDRAGTGELFF.